This is a list of T cell receptor beta chains from one sample in a study of OX40 agonist ivuxolimab in advanced cancers. Profiled with immunoSEQ multiplex PCR; TCRdb holds only in-frame clones, not every one. This sample has tens of thousands of clones, with around four fifths found just once. The sequenced sample was CD4+ or CD8+ T cells sorted from blood, obtained in a trial of the OX40 agonist ivuxolimab. These receptor sequences come from an adult with an advanced solid tumor such as melanoma, head and neck, liver or kidney cancer. Both conserved end residues are part of each CDR3. The D gene is left open where the match is weak. Some rows mark clone size as missing; the rest say once, few, many or name a class of expanded clone.

v_gene	abundance	len	d_gene	j_gene	CDR3aa	CDR3nt
TRBV5-1	once	12	NA	TRBJ1-1	CASSLRSSEAFF	TGCGCCAGCAGCTTAAGGTCGTCGGAAGCTTTCTTT
TRBV5-1	NA	14	TRBD2	TRBJ2-5	CASSLLTSRETQYF	TGCGCCAGCAGCTTGTTGACTAGCCGAGAGACCCAGTACTTC
TRBV30	NA	16	TRBD1	TRBJ1-6	CAWKPRDRHYNSPLHF	TGTGCCTGGAAACCCCGGGACAGGCACTATAATTCACCCCTCCACTTT
TRBV7-2	NA	15	TRBD2	TRBJ2-3	CASSFSGSGTDTQYF	TGTGCCAGCAGCTTTAGCGGGAGCGGCACAGATACGCAGTATTTT
TRBV14	few	14	NA	TRBJ1-2	CASSQDRGARGYTF	TGTGCCAGCAGCCAAGATCGGGGGGCTCGTGGCTACACCTTC
TRBV5-4	NA	15	NA	TRBJ2-5	CASSQPWGEQETQYF	TGTGCCAGCAGCCAGCCTTGGGGGGAGCAAGAGACCCAGTACTTC
TRBV6-1	few	17	NA	TRBJ2-4	CASSEVQTGIAKNIQYF	TGTGCCAGCAGTGAAGTTCAGACGGGGATAGCCAAAAACATTCAGTACTTC
TRBV10-1	NA	13	NA	TRBJ2-1	CATSRTSEGEQFF	TGCGCCACCAGTCGCACCTCAGAGGGTGAGCAGTTCTTC
TRBV4-1	NA	15	TRBD2	TRBJ2-2	CASSSPTSGTGELFF	TGCGCCAGCAGCTCTCCTACTAGCGGCACCGGGGAGCTGTTTTTT
TRBV19	NA	16	NA	TRBJ2-1	CASSSNRRGLVYEQFF	TGTGCCAGTAGTTCTAACAGACGGGGACTTGTCTATGAGCAGTTCTTC
TRBV10-3	NA	13	NA	TRBJ2-3	CAIKPVDTRSQYF	TGTGCCATCAAGCCGGTGGACACCCGGTCGCAGTATTTT
TRBV28	NA	15	TRBD1	TRBJ2-1	CASSPSGQGYNEQFF	TGTGCCAGCAGCCCCTCGGGACAGGGATACAATGAGCAGTTCTTC
TRBV10-2	NA	12	NA	TRBJ1-5	CASSERTQPQHF	TGCGCCAGCAGTGAGAGGACTCAGCCCCAGCATTTT
TRBV7-9	NA	19	NA	TRBJ2-4	CASSLGVSVNDRYENIQYF	TGTGCCAGCAGCTTAGGTGTCTCGGTGAACGATCGGTACGAAAACATTCAGTACTTC
TRBV12-5	NA	15	TRBD1	TRBJ2-3	CASGPGQGATDTQYF	TGTGCTAGTGGCCCAGGACAGGGGGCGACAGATACGCAGTATTTT
TRBV6-4	NA	13	NA	TRBJ1-2	CASSDPGSGGYTF	TGTGCCAGCAGTGACCCCGGATCGGGTGGCTACACCTTC
TRBV2	NA	19	TRBD1	TRBJ2-2	CASRLIGTGTWRDTGELFF	TGTGCCAGCAGGTTAATCGGGACAGGGACGTGGCGGGACACCGGGGAGCTGTTTTTT
TRBV25-1	NA	13	NA	TRBJ1-1	CASSVQGRTEAFF	TGTGCCAGCAGTGTTCAGGGGCGCACTGAAGCTTTCTTT
TRBV5-6	few	12	NA	TRBJ2-7	CASSVDLYEQYF	TGTGCCAGCAGCGTAGACTTATACGAGCAGTACTTC
TRBV10-3	NA	13	TRBD1	TRBJ1-1	CAIRIDRASEAFF	TGTGCCATCAGGATAGACAGGGCTTCTGAAGCTTTCTTT
TRBV6-5	NA	16	TRBD1	TRBJ2-5	CASSYTGVRPQETQYF	TGTGCCAGCAGTTATACAGGGGTTCGTCCCCAAGAGACCCAGTACTTC
TRBV19	NA	18	TRBD1	TRBJ1-6	CASSATRDSSSYNSPLHF	TGTGCCAGTAGTGCCACTCGGGACAGCAGCTCCTATAATTCACCCCTCCACTTT
TRBV6-4	NA	15	NA	TRBJ2-3	CASKRELEGTDTQYF	TGTGCCAGCAAAAGGGAGTTAGAGGGCACAGATACGCAGTATTTT
TRBV11-3	NA	14	TRBD2	TRBJ2-1	CASSPGLAGNEQFF	TGTGCCAGCAGCCCGGGACTAGCGGGCAATGAGCAGTTCTTC
TRBV29-1	NA	13	NA	TRBJ2-3	CSAPRGPSDTQYF	TGCAGCGCCCCCCGGGGTCCCTCAGATACGCAGTATTTT
TRBV9	NA	15	NA	TRBJ2-1	CASSAGLVGMTEQFF	TGTGCCAGCAGCGCAGGACTGGTCGGAATGACTGAGCAGTTCTTC
TRBV7-8	NA	15	NA	TRBJ2-3	CASSSAGLLTDTQYF	TGTGCCAGCAGCTCTGCGGGACTTCTCACAGATACGCAGTATTTT
TRBV5-4	few	14	TRBD2	TRBJ2-1	CASSSGLAWDEQFF	TGTGCCAGCAGCTCAGGACTAGCGTGGGATGAGCAGTTCTTC
TRBV9	once	11	NA	TRBJ2-2	CASGSTGELFF	TGTGCCAGCGGGTCCACCGGGGAGCTGTTTTTT
TRBV19	NA	15	TRBD1	TRBJ1-1	CASSIPGQGRAEAFF	TGTGCCAGTAGTATTCCGGGACAGGGTCGCGCTGAAGCTTTCTTT
TRBV28	NA	14	NA	TRBJ2-7	CASSLSNPSYEQYF	TGTGCCAGCAGTTTAAGTAACCCCTCCTACGAGCAGTACTTC
TRBV6-6	NA	16	NA	TRBJ1-5	CASSYSTGGLPQPQHF	TGTGCCAGCAGTTACTCGACGGGGGGCCTGCCTCAGCCCCAGCATTTT
TRBV11-2	NA	15	NA	TRBJ1-1	CASSLDDGRNTEAFF	TGTGCCAGCAGCTTAGATGATGGACGGAACACTGAAGCTTTCTTT
TRBV30	few	13	NA	TRBJ1-5	CAWTTGGNQPQHF	TGTGCCTGGACCACGGGGGGCAATCAGCCCCAGCATTTT
TRBV2	NA	14	TRBD2	TRBJ2-7	CASSSAGGPVEQYF	TGTGCCAGCAGTTCAGCGGGGGGGCCTGTCGAGCAGTACTTC
TRBV27	NA	17	NA	TRBJ2-1	CASSLVPSALSYNEQFF	TGTGCCAGCAGTTTAGTCCCTAGCGCCCTATCCTACAATGAGCAGTTCTTC
TRBV5-6	NA	16	TRBD1	TRBJ1-5	CASSVTGGAGNQPQHF	TGTGCCAGCAGCGTAACAGGGGGCGCCGGCAATCAGCCCCAGCATTTT
TRBV10-3	few	17	TRBD1	TRBJ2-6	CAINRGDRSSGANVLTF	TGTGCCATCAATCGCGGGGACAGGAGCTCTGGGGCCAACGTCCTGACTTTC
TRBV7-8	NA	15	NA	TRBJ2-2	CASSLGRGNTGELFF	TGTGCCAGCAGCTTAGGCCGCGGGAACACCGGGGAGCTGTTTTTT
TRBV4-2	NA	14	NA	TRBJ1-1	CASSLGTMNTEAFF	TGTGCCAGCAGCTTAGGGACAATGAACACTGAAGCTTTCTTT
TRBV19	NA	18	NA	TRBJ2-6	CASSIWAARQTGANVLTF	TGTGCCAGTAGTATATGGGCAGCCAGGCAAACTGGGGCCAACGTCCTGACTTTC
TRBV6-1	NA	12	NA	TRBJ1-1	CASRQGAGEAFF	TGTGCCAGCAGGCAGGGTGCGGGGGAAGCTTTCTTT
TRBV18	NA	14	NA	TRBJ2-7	CASSRGGTNYEQYF	TGTGCCAGCTCCAGGGGGGGGACAAACTACGAGCAGTACTTC
TRBV20-1	NA	8	NA	TRBJ1-6	CRTKSLHF	TGCAGGACGAAAAGCCTCCACTTT
TRBV18	NA	14	TRBD1	TRBJ1-6	CASSPGSQGAPLHF	TGTGCCAGCTCACCCGGGTCTCAGGGGGCACCCCTCCACTTT
TRBV18	NA	14	NA	TRBJ2-6	CASSPEHGANVLTF	TGTGCCAGCTCACCAGAGCATGGGGCCAACGTCCTGACTTTC
TRBV19	NA	12	NA	TRBJ2-1	CASSIGRNEQFF	TGTGCCAGTAGTATAGGGAGGAATGAGCAGTTCTTC
TRBV27	NA	15	TRBD1	TRBJ2-2	CASSADRVSTGELFF	TGTGCCAGCAGTGCCGACAGGGTGTCGACCGGGGAGCTGTTTTTT
TRBV6-5	NA	14	TRBD1	TRBJ1-1	CASSSTTGWSGAFF	TGTGCCAGCAGTTCGACGACAGGGTGGAGCGGAGCTTTCTTT
TRBV5-1	NA	18	NA	TRBJ1-1	CASSLDVQAVSSIAEAFF	TGCGCCAGCAGCTTGGATGTACAAGCCGTCTCGTCGATCGCTGAAGCTTTCTTT
TRBV10-2	NA	17	NA	TRBJ1-5	CASSESTGPSRSQPQHF	TGCGCCAGCAGTGAGTCGACCGGACCCTCAAGGAGTCAGCCCCAGCATTTT